This TCR beta chain was obtained from a study of cytomegalovirus exposure and HLA in healthy donors. General observations from the study: V- and J-gene trimming in TCR beta was tied to a missense DCLRE1C variant by an analysis performed later. Three CMV-associated chains were confirmed in vitro to be specific for CMV antigens.

PCR employed 60 Vbeta and 13 Jbeta primers. As originally analysed: As a later analysis found, there were tens of millions of unique TCR beta chains, of which 8.5 million to 14 million were shared. Sequenced by immunoSEQ multiplex PCR; TCRdb stores in-frame clones only, minus some. That table supplies the V and J calls and clone size; D and trimming were determined from the DNA. Found here are fewer than 150,000 clones, about 80% of them singletons; the top ten hold 4.1%. Notes on this clone: Antigen unknown.

The TCR sequence derives from a man aged 40-49 years in good health and CMV-seropositive. Sequencing was performed on PBMCs.

Here the CDR3 reads CASSQFYIAGGPSYNEQFF. For the CDR3, the DNA is TGCGCCAGCAGCCAATTTTATATAGCGGGGGGACCCTCCTACAATGAGCAGTTCTTC. The chain carries TRBV4-3 and TRBJ2-1; 10 nucleotides agree with TRBD2. The trim removed 2 bases at V and 0 bases at J, leaving 10 bases unmatched. Germline V gene sequence: CDR1 LGHNA, CDR2 YSLEER. This CDR3 is built from 19 residues.